This TCR beta chain originates from a study of T-cell memory formation after mild COVID-19. Study-level results: Clones from the second wave (peaking day 37) had unconfirmed SARS-CoV-2 specificity. The finding that pre-infection memory included some responding clones suggested that cross-reactive memory joined.

Germline CDR1 is MNHEY and CDR2 is SVGAGI. The CDR3 sequence is 14 residues long. Trimming removed 6 bases from V and 0 bases from J, with 12 bases in between. In the case of this clonotype: Its cognate antigen is unknown.

TCRdb re-analysed the 5' RACE reads in MiXCR, keeping a single row per CDR3 protein. The sample shows around 390,000 distinct CDR3 sequences, 16% of them seen only once. J is TRBJ2-7 and V is TRBV6-5; D call uncertain. The clonotype was recovered from a man aged 18 to 30 who had mild COVID-19 (a few samples of this study predate the infection). Cell type and time point are not known. Specimen: PBMCs or a T cell subset sorted from them (not recorded which). The CDR3 DNA sequence: TGTGCCAGCAGAAGGGCGCACCTCTCCTACGAGCAGTACGTC. This translates into CASRRAHLSYEQYV.